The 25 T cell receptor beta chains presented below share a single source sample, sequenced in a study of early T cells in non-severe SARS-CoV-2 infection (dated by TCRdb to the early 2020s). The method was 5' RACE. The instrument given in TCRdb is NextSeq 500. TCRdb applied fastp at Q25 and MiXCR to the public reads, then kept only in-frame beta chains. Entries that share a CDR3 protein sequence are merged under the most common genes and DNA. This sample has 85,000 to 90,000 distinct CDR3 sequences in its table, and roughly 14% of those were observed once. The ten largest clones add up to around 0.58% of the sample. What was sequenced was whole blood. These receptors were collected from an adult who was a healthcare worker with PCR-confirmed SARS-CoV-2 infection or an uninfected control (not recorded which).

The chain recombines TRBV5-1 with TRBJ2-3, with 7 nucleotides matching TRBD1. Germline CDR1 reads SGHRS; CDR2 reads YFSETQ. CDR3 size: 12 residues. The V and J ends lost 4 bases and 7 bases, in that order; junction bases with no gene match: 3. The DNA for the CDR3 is TGCGCCAGCAGCCCACAGGGGAATACGCAGTATTTT. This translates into CASSPQGNTQYF.

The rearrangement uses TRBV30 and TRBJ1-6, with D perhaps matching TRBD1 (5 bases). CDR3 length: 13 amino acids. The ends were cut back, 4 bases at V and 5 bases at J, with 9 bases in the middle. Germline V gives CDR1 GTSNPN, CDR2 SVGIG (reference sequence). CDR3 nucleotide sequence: TGTGCCTGGATCGGACAACATAATTCACCCCTCCACTTT. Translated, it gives CAWIGQHNSPLHF.

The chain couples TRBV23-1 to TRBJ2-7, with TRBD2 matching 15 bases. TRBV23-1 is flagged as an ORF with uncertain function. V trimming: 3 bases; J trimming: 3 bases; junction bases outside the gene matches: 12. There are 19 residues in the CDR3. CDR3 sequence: CASSHSGLAGGLFDYEQYV. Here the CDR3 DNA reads TGCGCCAGCAGTCATTCCGGACTAGCGGGGGGGTTATTTGACTACGAGCAGTACGTC.

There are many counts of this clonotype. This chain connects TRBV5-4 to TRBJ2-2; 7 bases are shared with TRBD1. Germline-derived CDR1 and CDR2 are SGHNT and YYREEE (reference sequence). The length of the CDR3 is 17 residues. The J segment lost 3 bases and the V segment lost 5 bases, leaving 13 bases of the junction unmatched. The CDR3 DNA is TGTGCCAGCAGAAGGAATTCGGGGACAGCCCACACCGGGGAGCTGTTTTTT. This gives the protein CASRRNSGTAHTGELFF. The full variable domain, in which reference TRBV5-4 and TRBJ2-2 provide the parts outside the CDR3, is ETGVTQSPTHLIKTRGQQVTLRCSSQSGHNTVSWYQQALGQGPQFIFQYYREEENGRGNFPPRFSGLQFPNYSSELNVNALELDDSALYLCASRRNSGTAHTGELFFGEGSRLTVL.

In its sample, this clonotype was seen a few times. This CDR3 reads CASSSRISDTQYF. Here the CDR3 DNA reads TGTGCCAGCAGCTCTAGGATCTCAGATACGCAGTATTTT. The chain combines TRBV7-3 with TRBJ2-3; D not resolved. The germline V gene has CDR1 SGHTA and CDR2 FQGTGA. V was trimmed by 4 bases and J by 4 bases, leaving 9 bases between them. The CDR3 is 13 amino acids.

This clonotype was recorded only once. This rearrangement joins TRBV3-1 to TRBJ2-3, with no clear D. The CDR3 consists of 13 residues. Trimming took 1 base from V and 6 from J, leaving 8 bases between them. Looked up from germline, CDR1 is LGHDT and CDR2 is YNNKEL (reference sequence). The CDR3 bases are TGTGCCAGCAGCCAAGTACTCGGGGATACGCAGTATTTT. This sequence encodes CASSQVLGDTQYF.

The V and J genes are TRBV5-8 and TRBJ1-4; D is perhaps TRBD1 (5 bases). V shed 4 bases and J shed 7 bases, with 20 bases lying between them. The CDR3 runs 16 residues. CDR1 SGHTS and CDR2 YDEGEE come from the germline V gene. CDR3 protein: CASSTRYGAGIEKLFF. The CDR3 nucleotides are TGTGCCAGCAGCACACGGTACGGGGCAGGTATTGAAAAACTGTTTTTT.

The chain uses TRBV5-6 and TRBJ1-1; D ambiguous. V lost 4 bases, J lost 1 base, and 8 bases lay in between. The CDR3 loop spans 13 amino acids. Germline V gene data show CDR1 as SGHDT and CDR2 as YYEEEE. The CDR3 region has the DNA TGTGCCAGCAGCCCTATGGGGAACACTGAAGCTTTCTTT. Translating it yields CASSPMGNTEAFF.

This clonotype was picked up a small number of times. Written as DNA, the CDR3 is TGTGCCAGCAGCCAAGATCGAGGGAGCTCTGGAAACACCATATATTTT. Translation gives CASSQDRGSSGNTIYF. The chain carries TRBV3-1 and TRBJ1-3; D remains ambiguous. The CDR3 is 16 amino acids. V lost 0 bases, J lost 0 bases, and 9 bases lay in between. Germline CDR1 is LGHDT and CDR2 is YNNKEL (reference sequence).

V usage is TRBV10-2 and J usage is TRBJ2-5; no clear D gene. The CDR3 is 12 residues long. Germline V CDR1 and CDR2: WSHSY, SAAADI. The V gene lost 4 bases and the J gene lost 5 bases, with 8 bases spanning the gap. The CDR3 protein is CASSGARETQYF. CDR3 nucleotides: TGCGCCAGCAGTGGGGCCCGGGAGACCCAGTACTTC.

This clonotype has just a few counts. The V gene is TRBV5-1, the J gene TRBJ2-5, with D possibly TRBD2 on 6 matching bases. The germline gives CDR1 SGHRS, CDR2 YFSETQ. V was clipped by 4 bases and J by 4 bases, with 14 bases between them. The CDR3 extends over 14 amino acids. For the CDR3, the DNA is TGCGCCAGCAGCCCGGGGGTGTTTCCAGAGACCCAGTACTTC. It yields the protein CASSPGVFPETQYF. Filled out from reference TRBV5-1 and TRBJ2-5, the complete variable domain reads KAGVTQTPRYLIKTRGQQVTLSCSPISGHRSVSWYQQTPGQGLQFLFEYFSETQRNKGNFPGRFSGRQFSNSRSEMNVSTLELGDSALYLCASSPGVFPETQYFGPGTRLLVL.

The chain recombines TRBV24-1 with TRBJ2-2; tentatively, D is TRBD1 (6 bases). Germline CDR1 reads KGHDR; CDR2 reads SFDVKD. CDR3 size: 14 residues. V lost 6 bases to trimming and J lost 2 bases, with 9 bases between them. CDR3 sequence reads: CATSRTANTGELFF. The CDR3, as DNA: TGTGCCACCAGTAGGACAGCCAACACCGGGGAGCTGTTTTTT.

In DNA form, the CDR3 reads TGCGCCAGCAGCTTGGTTTCCGGGGGCGATGAGACCCAGTACTTC. The encoded protein is CASSLVSGGDETQYF. The rearrangement links TRBV5-1 to TRBJ2-5; perhaps D is TRBD1 or TRBD2 (6 bases each). CDR1 and CDR2 (germline): SGHRS, YFSETQ. Trimming removed 0 bases at V and 5 bases at J, with 14 bases between. The CDR3 loop spans 15 amino acids.

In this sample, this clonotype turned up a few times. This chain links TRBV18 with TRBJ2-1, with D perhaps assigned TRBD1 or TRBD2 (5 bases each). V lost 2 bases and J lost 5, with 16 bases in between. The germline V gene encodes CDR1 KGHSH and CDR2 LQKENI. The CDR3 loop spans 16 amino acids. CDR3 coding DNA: TGTGCCAGCTCACCAGTTGAGGGGATAGTCCACAATGAGCAGTTCTTC. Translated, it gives CASSPVEGIVHNEQFF.

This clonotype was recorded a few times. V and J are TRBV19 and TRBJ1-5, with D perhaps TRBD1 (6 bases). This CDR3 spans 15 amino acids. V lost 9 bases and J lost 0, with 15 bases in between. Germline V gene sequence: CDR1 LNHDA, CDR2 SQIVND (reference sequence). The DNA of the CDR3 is TGTGCCAGCCGTACAGGGACACCTAGCAATCAGCCCCAGCATTTT. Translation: CASRTGTPSNQPQHF.

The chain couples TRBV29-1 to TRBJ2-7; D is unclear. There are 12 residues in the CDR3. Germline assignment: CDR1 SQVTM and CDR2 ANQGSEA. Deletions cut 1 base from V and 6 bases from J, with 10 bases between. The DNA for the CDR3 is TGCAGCGTTGAAGGCAGGCTCGGCGAGCAGTACGTC. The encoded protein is CSVEGRLGEQYV.

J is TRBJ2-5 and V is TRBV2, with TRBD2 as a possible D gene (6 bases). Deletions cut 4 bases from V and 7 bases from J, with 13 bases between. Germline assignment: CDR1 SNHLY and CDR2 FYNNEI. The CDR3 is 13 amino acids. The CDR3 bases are TGTGCCAGCAGTGGGGGACTCCTGGGGACCCAGTACTTC. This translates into CASSGGLLGTQYF.

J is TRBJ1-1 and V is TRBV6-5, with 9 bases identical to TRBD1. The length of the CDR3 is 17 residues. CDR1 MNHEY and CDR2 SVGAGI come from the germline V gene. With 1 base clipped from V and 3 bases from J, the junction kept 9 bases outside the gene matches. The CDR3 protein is CASSYFAGQGSDTEAFF. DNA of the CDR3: TGTGCCAGCAGTTACTTCGCGGGACAGGGATCGGACACTGAAGCTTTCTTT.

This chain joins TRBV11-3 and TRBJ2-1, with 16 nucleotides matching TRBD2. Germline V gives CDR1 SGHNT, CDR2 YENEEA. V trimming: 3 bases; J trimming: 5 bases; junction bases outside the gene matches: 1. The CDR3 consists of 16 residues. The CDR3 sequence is CASSFGTSGGDNEQFF. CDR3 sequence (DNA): TGTGCCAGCAGCTTCGGGACTAGCGGGGGGGACAATGAGCAGTTCTTC.

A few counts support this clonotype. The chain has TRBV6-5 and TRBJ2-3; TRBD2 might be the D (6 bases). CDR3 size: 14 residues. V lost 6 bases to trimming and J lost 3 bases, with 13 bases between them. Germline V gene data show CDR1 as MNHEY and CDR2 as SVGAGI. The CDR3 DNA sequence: TGTGCCAGCAGGACCATAGGGAGGACAGATACGCAGTATTTT. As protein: CASRTIGRTDTQYF.

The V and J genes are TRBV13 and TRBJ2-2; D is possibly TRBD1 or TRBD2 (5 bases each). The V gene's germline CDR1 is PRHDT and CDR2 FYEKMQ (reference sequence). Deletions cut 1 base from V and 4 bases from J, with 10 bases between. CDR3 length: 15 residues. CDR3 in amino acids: CASSLDRGATGELFF. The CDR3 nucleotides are TGTGCCAGCAGCTTAGATAGGGGAGCCACCGGGGAGCTGTTTTTT. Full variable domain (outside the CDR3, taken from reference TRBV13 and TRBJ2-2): AAGVIQSPRHLIKEKRETATLKCYPIPRHDTVYWYQQGPGQDPQFLISFYEKMQSDKGSIPDRFSAQQFSDYHSELNMSSLELGDSALYFCASSLDRGATGELFFGEGSRLTVL.

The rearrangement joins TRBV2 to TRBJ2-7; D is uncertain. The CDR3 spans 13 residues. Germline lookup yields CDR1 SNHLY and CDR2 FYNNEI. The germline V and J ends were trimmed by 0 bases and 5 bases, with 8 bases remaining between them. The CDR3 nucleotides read TGTGCCAGCAGTGAAGCGATAGGGAACGAGCAGTACGTC. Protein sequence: CASSEAIGNEQYV.

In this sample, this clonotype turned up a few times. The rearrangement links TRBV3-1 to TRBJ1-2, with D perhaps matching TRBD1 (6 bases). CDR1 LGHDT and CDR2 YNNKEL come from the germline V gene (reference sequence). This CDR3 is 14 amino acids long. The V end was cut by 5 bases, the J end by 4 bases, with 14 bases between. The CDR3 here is CASSKGGGAYGYTF. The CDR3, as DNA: TGTGCCAGCAGCAAAGGGGGGGGCGCCTATGGCTACACCTTC.

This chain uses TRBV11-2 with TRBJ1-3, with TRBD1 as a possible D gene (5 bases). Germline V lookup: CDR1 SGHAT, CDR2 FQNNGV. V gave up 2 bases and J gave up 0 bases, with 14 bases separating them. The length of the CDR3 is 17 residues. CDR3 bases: TGTGCCAGCAGCTTATCAGAGGGGACCTACTCTGGAAACACCATATATTTT. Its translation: CASSLSEGTYSGNTIYF.

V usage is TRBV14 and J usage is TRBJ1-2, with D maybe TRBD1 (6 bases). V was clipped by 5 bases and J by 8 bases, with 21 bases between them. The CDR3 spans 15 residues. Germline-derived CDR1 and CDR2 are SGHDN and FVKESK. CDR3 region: CASSGVTGISEGYTF. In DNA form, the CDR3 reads TGTGCCAGCAGCGGAGTCACAGGGATTTCTGAAGGCTACACCTTC.